The 30 T cell receptor beta chains given below trace back to one sample, sequenced in a study of identical twins. MiXCR, applied by TCRdb to the 5' RACE reads, yields one record per CDR3 protein. Among 240,000 or so distinct CDR3 sequences listed, approximately 7% were seen once. These data were likewise used in another study, on yellow fever vaccine responses in identical twins.

The specimen was memory (CD45RO+) T cells sorted from blood. Source of these receptors: a woman younger than 30 in good health.

This clonotype has a count of ten or more. The gene calls are TRBV5-1 and TRBJ2-1; TRBD2 matches 9 bases. There are 16 residues in the CDR3. V lost 1 base, J lost 4 bases, and 6 bases stayed unmatched. The germline V gene encodes CDR1 SGHRS and CDR2 YFSETQ. For the CDR3, the DNA is TGCGCCAGCAGCTTGCATCCTAGCGGGATTTACAATGAGCAGTTCTTC. Its translation is CASSLHPSGIYNEQFF.

This clonotype was observed a few times. This chain connects TRBV6-2 or TRBV6-3 to TRBJ2-1, with 9 bases that match TRBD2. The ends lost 6 bases at V and 12 bases at J; junction bases unmatched: 6. The germline gives CDR1 MNHEY, CDR2 SVGEGT. The CDR3 runs to 12 residues. This CDR3 reads CASRKGLAGQFF. The DNA for the CDR3 is TGTGCCAGCAGAAAGGGACTAGCCGGGCAGTTCTTC.

This clonotype came up a few times. This chain links TRBV24-1 with TRBJ1-6, with TRBD1 matching 8 bases. The CDR3 contains 18 residues. Germline V gene sequence: CDR1 KGHDR, CDR2 SFDVKD. The V and J ends lost 1 base and 0 bases, in that order; junction bases with no gene match: 4. CDR3 loop: CATSDFPGQGSYNSPLHF. CDR3 coding DNA: TGTGCCACCAGTGATTTCCCCGGACAGGGCTCCTATAATTCACCCCTCCACTTT.

The J gene is TRBJ2-7, the V gene TRBV18, with D perhaps matching TRBD1 (5 bases). The CDR3 loop spans 14 amino acids. Germline loops: CDR1 KGHSH, CDR2 LQKENI. V was trimmed by 2 bases and J by 5 bases, leaving 13 bases between them. CDR3 sequence reads: CASSPGAPHHEQYV. The CDR3 bases are TGTGCCAGCTCACCAGGGGCCCCCCACCACGAGCAGTACGTC.

This clonotype was counted ten times or more. DNA of the CDR3: TGTGCCAGCAGATTCGAGAGAAGCAATCAGCCCCAGCATTTT. Its protein is CASRFERSNQPQHF. The chain carries TRBV6-1 and TRBJ1-5; D call uncertain. The ends were cut back, 6 bases at V and 1 base at J, with 10 bases in the middle. The CDR3 has 14 residues. Germline CDR1 is MNHNS and CDR2 is SASEGT.

This clonotype occurred a few times. The chain uses TRBV6-1 and TRBJ2-7, with 8 bases aligning to TRBD2. The V and J ends lost 4 bases and 10 bases, in that order; junction bases with no gene match: 9. Germline V gene data show CDR1 as MNHNS and CDR2 as SASEGT. The CDR3 is 13 residues long. CDR3 DNA: TGTGCCAGCAGTGTGGAGCGGGAGTTATCCCAGTACTTC. Translation: CASSVERELSQYF.

Many counts were recorded for this clonotype. This rearrangement joins TRBV12-3 or TRBV12-4 to TRBJ1-1, with unresolved D. The germline V and J ends were trimmed by 6 bases and 6 bases, with 8 bases remaining between them. CDR3 size: 11 residues. CDR3 region: CASSPSSEAFF. CDR3 in DNA: TGTGCCAGCAGCCCGTCCTCTGAAGCTTTCTTT.

This chain connects TRBV5-1 to TRBJ2-1; D is possibly TRBD1 or TRBD2 (6 bases each). This CDR3 contains 16 residues. Germline lookup yields CDR1 SGHRS and CDR2 YFSETQ. V lost 0 bases, J lost 7 bases, and 17 bases lay in between. CDR3 DNA sequence: TGCGCCAGCAGCTTGGATGTCGGGGGCCGGTGGAATGAGCAGTTCTTC. Translating gives CASSLDVGGRWNEQFF.

This clonotype was seen repeatedly, ten times or more. The rearrangement joins TRBV12-3 or TRBV12-4 to TRBJ2-5, with TRBD1 as a possible D gene (6 bases). Trimming took off 6 bases at V and 5 bases at J, with 10 bases between the two ends. CDR3 length: 12 residues. The DNA of the CDR3 is TGTGCCAGCAGACGACAGGATGAGACCCAGTACTTC. This sequence encodes CASRRQDETQYF.

This clonotype turned up a few times. This chain joins TRBV29-1 and TRBJ1-1, with TRBD1 matching over 7 bases. This CDR3 region has 11 residues. CDR1 and CDR2 (germline): SQVTM, ANQGSEA. After removal of 7 bases from V and 4 bases from J, the junction contained 3 bases not matched to a gene. CDR3 sequence (DNA): TGCAGCGCAAGACAGGGCACTGAAGCTTTCTTT. Its translation: CSARQGTEAFF.

The chain recombines TRBV5-1 with TRBJ1-6; D possibly corresponds to TRBD1 (5 bases). Trimming pared 4 bases from V and 9 bases from J, leaving 14 bases between. Germline V CDR1 and CDR2: SGHRS, YFSETQ. The CDR3 loop spans 14 amino acids. The CDR3, as DNA: TGCGCCAGCAGCCCGGGCCTACAGGCTTCACCCCTCCACTTT. It is translated as CASSPGLQASPLHF. Looking up the rest from reference TRBV5-1 and TRBJ1-6 gives the full variable domain: KAGVTQTPRYLIKTRGQQVTLSCSPISGHRSVSWYQQTPGQGLQFLFEYFSETQRNKGNFPGRFSGRQFSNSRSEMNVSTLELGDSALYLCASSPGLQASPLHFGNGTRLTVT.

The rearrangement uses TRBV9 and TRBJ2-1; TRBD2 matches at 7 bases. The CDR3 consists of 14 residues. V was clipped by 0 bases and J by 9 bases; unmatched bases: 6. Germline CDR1 and CDR2: SGDLS and YYNGEE. Written as DNA, the CDR3 is TGTGCCAGCAGCGTAGTAACTAGCGCAAGTGAGCAGTTCTTC. This translates into CASSVVTSASEQFF. Full variable domain (missing parts from reference TRBV9 and TRBJ2-1): DSGVTQTPKHLITATGQRVTLRCSPRSGDLSVYWYQQSLDQGLQFLIQYYNGEERAKGNILERFSAQQFPDLHSELNLSSLELGDSALYFCASSVVTSASEQFFGPGTRLTVL.

The V call is TRBV20-1, the J call TRBJ2-2, with 9 bases identical to TRBD1. Germline V gene lookup returns CDR1 DFQATT and CDR2 SNEGSKA (reference sequence). The CDR3 has 17 amino acids. Germline trimming cut 3 bases from V and 3 bases from J; bases unmatched to any gene: 11. The CDR3 DNA sequence: TGCAGTGCTAGGAAGGCCACAGGGGGCATTGACACCGGGGAGCTGTTTTTT. It encodes CSARKATGGIDTGELFF.

This clonotype came up a few times. CDR3 region: CASTWGERRYEQYF. Here the CDR3 DNA reads TGTGCCAGCACCTGGGGTGAACGTAGGTACGAGCAGTACTTC. V is TRBV13 and J is TRBJ2-7; no firm D call. Germline CDR1 is PRHDT and CDR2 is FYEKMQ (reference sequence). V was trimmed by 7 bases and J by 4 bases, leaving 17 bases between them. The CDR3 has 14 residues.

The gene calls are TRBV6-5 and TRBJ2-1; 9 bases align to TRBD1. The CDR3 is made up of 16 amino acids. V dropped 2 bases and J dropped 5; count of bases not matched to a gene: 7. The germline V gene encodes CDR1 MNHEY and CDR2 SVGAGI. The CDR3 nucleotides read TGTGCCAGCAGTTACCTCGGGACAGGGTCCAACAATGAGCAGTTCTTC. Translated, it gives CASSYLGTGSNNEQFF.

V is TRBV7-8 and J is TRBJ2-6; possibly TRBD1 or TRBD2 for D (5 bases each). V lost 1 base and J lost 4, with 14 bases in between. Germline V CDR1 and CDR2: SGHVS, FQNEAQ. This CDR3 comprises 17 residues. The CDR3 region is CASSLEVLGVGANVLTF. CDR3 DNA: TGTGCCAGCAGCTTAGAGGTTTTGGGGGTCGGGGCCAACGTCCTGACTTTC. The full variable domain, in which reference TRBV7-8 and TRBJ2-6 provide the parts outside the CDR3, is GAGVSQSPRYKVAKRGQDVALRCDPISGHVSLFWYQQALGQGPEFLTYFQNEAQLDKSGLPSDRFFAERPEGSVSTLKIQRTQQEDSAVYLCASSLEVLGVGANVLTFGAGSRLTVL.

The chain combines TRBV11-2 with TRBJ2-6; perhaps TRBD2 as D (6 bases). In germline, CDR1 is SGHAT, CDR2 FQNNGV. CDR3 size: 17 residues. The germline V and J ends were trimmed by 1 base and 3 bases, with 13 bases remaining between them. The CDR3 loop reads CASSLVLGGVGANVLTF. CDR3 nucleotides: TGTGCCAGCAGCTTAGTTCTAGGAGGGGTTGGGGCCAACGTCCTGACTTTC.

This clonotype was counted ten times or more. The chain employs TRBV7-9 and TRBJ1-6, with D hard to call. Germline V CDR1 and CDR2: SEHNR, FQNEAQ (reference sequence). This CDR3 comprises 11 residues. V lost 4 bases and J lost 11, with 6 bases in between. The CDR3: CASSYATPLHF. The CDR3 DNA sequence: TGTGCCAGCAGCTACGCAACACCCCTCCACTTT.

This clonotype was recorded at least ten times. This may come from a read error, since a much larger clone is one base off. This chain links TRBV12-3 or TRBV12-4 with TRBJ1-3; the D gene is possibly TRBD1 (5 bases). The CDR3 contains 11 residues. The CDR3 is CVSREEDTIYF. Written as DNA, the CDR3 is TGTGTCAGCAGGGAGGAGGACACCATATATTTT.

The chain employs TRBV3-1 and TRBJ2-3; TRBD2 aligns across 7 bases. The CDR3 has 17 amino acids. Looked up from germline, CDR1 is LGHDT and CDR2 is YNNKEL (reference sequence). The J segment lost 0 bases and the V segment lost 5 bases, leaving 11 bases of the junction unmatched. Here the CDR3 DNA reads TGTGCCAGCAGCATATCCCTTAGCGGGCCCAGCACAGATACGCAGTATTTT. Translation gives CASSISLSGPSTDTQYF.

This chain connects TRBV27 to TRBJ2-4; no clear D. V shed 3 bases and J shed 1 base, with 10 bases lying between them. The CDR3 is 15 residues long. Germline lookup yields CDR1 MNHEY and CDR2 SMNVEV (reference sequence). The CDR3 sequence: CASSLVGWAKNIQYF. The CDR3 bases are TGTGCCAGCAGTTTGGTTGGCTGGGCCAAAAACATTCAGTACTTC.

This clonotype was detected only a few times. The rearrangement uses TRBV11-2 and TRBJ2-3; D remains unclear. V shed 6 bases and J shed 0 bases, with 16 bases lying between them. This CDR3 contains 16 residues. Germline V gene sequence: CDR1 SGHAT, CDR2 FQNNGV. CDR3 DNA: TGTGCCAGCAGTTCAGGAGTGGGCAGGAGCACAGATACGCAGTATTTT. Amino acids: CASSSGVGRSTDTQYF.

This clonotype has at least ten counts. The V gene is TRBV27, the J gene TRBJ2-3; D is ambiguous. The V and J ends lost 5 bases and 1 base respectively, with 16 bases between them. This CDR3 spans 16 amino acids. Per the germline V gene, CDR1 is MNHEY and CDR2 is SMNVEV (reference sequence). As DNA, the CDR3 is TGTGCCAGCAGTGCCCCGGTGGCGACGGGCACAGATACGCAGTATTTT. It translates to CASSAPVATGTDTQYF.

This chain links TRBV14 with TRBJ2-2, with TRBD2 identical over 7 bases. In germline, CDR1 is SGHDN, CDR2 FVKESK. The CDR3 loop spans 15 amino acids. V lost 1 base to trimming and J lost 4 bases; unmatched junction nucleotides: 3. The CDR3 coding sequence is TGTGCCAGCAGCCAAGGAGCGGGACCCACCGGGGAGCTGTTTTTT. This gives the protein CASSQGAGPTGELFF.

This clonotype has more than one count but fewer than ten. This sequence joins TRBV5-4 and TRBJ2-2; D assignment may be TRBD1 or TRBD2 (5 bases each). Germline values: CDR1 SGHNT, CDR2 YYREEE (reference sequence). The V gene lost 3 bases and the J gene lost 6 bases, with 15 bases spanning the gap. CDR3 size: 15 residues. As DNA, the CDR3 is TGTGCCAGCAGCTCCGGGACGCAAGTCCCCGGGGAGCTGTTTTTT. Encoded protein: CASSSGTQVPGELFF.

This clonotype has ten or more counts. The chain combines TRBV24-1 with TRBJ2-3, with 9 bases fitting TRBD2. The CDR3 covers 17 residues. Trimming at V came to 3 bases and at J to 2 bases, leaving 8 bases not matched to a gene. Germline V gives CDR1 KGHDR, CDR2 SFDVKD. CDR3 sequence: CATSDTQTSGLTDTQYF. The CDR3 DNA follows: TGTGCCACCAGTGATACACAGACTAGCGGACTCACAGATACGCAGTATTTT.

This clonotype was found a few times. V and J are TRBV7-3 and TRBJ2-1, with TRBD2 matching 12 bases. The germline V gene has CDR1 SGHTA and CDR2 FQGTGA. The CDR3 has 13 residues. V lost 4 bases and J lost 11; bases outside the gene matches: 3. The CDR3 region is CASSSGTSGQQFF. The DNA for the CDR3 is TGTGCCAGCAGCTCTGGGACTAGCGGGCAGCAGTTCTTC.

The chain links TRBV27 to TRBJ2-1; 8 nucleotides align to TRBD2. Germline V CDR1 and CDR2: MNHEY, SMNVEV (reference sequence). The CDR3 covers 20 residues. V was pared by 5 bases and J by 0 bases, with 18 bases of the junction left unmatched. The CDR3: CASSPHRLTTSGSSYNEQFF. As DNA, the CDR3 is TGTGCCAGCAGTCCACACCGCCTGACTACTAGCGGCAGCTCCTACAATGAGCAGTTCTTC.

There are a few counts of this clonotype. CDR3 residues: CASRGTSGRGDEQFF. The CDR3 DNA follows: TGTGCCAGCAGGGGGACTAGCGGGAGAGGGGATGAGCAGTTCTTC. This chain links TRBV2 with TRBJ2-1; 14 nucleotides agree with TRBD2. The V gene's germline CDR1 is SNHLY and CDR2 FYNNEI. CDR3 size: 15 residues. Trimming cost V 6 bases and J 8 bases; bases outside gene matches: 6.

This clonotype was seen repeatedly, ten times or more. The chain uses TRBV7-8 and TRBJ2-2; the D gene could be TRBD1 or TRBD2 (5 bases each). Germline lookup yields CDR1 SGHVS and CDR2 FQNEAQ. This CDR3 contains 16 residues. V lost 7 bases and J lost 4, with 19 bases in between. Here the CDR3 DNA reads TGTGCCAGCACCCCCCTCGGTGCAGGGACCACCGGGGAGCTGTTTTTT. Translation: CASTPLGAGTTGELFF.